This T cell receptor (beta chain) originates from a study of T cell changes during pregnancy in multiple sclerosis. Libraries were prepared by immunoSEQ multiplex PCR; TCRdb keeps only in-frame clonotypes and omits some of them. The sample carries under 50,000 clones, 85% to 95% recorded once. The CDR3 spans 16 residues. Germline V gene lookup returns CDR1 SGHRS and CDR2 YFSETQ. V shed 0 bases and J shed 2 bases, with 15 bases lying between them. The V and J genes are TRBV5-1 and TRBJ2-7, with D possibly TRBD1 on 5 matching bases. The receptor was derived from a female donor with multiple sclerosis, enrolled in a pregnancy study. The sample consisted of CD8+ T cells from peripheral blood mononuclear cells, taken in the first trimester of pregnancy. The CDR3 DNA reads TGCGCCAGCAGCTTGGCAAGGGGCTTCAAGGCCTACGAGCAGTACTTC. It is translated as CASSLARGFKAYEQYF.